This T cell receptor beta chain was sequenced during a study of neurological immune-mediated disorders. TCRdb reanalysed the 5' RACE reads using MiXCR and keeps one entry per CDR3 protein. The data contain about 38,000 distinct CDR3 sequences, roughly 10% of them singletons. This clonotype was observed at least ten times. Per germline, CDR1 SGDLS and CDR2 YYNGEE. V shed 3 bases and J shed 1 base, with 7 bases lying between them. The CDR3 sequence is 14 residues long. The origin of this receptor is a woman aged 25 to 39 with HTLV-1-associated myelopathy (HAM/TSP). The sample taken for sequencing was CD4+ T cells from blood. This rearrangement joins TRBV9 to TRBJ2-2; D is undetermined. The CDR3 reads CASSETRNTGELFF. The CDR3 DNA is TGTGCCAGCAGCGAGACACGGAACACCGGGGAGCTGTTTTTT.